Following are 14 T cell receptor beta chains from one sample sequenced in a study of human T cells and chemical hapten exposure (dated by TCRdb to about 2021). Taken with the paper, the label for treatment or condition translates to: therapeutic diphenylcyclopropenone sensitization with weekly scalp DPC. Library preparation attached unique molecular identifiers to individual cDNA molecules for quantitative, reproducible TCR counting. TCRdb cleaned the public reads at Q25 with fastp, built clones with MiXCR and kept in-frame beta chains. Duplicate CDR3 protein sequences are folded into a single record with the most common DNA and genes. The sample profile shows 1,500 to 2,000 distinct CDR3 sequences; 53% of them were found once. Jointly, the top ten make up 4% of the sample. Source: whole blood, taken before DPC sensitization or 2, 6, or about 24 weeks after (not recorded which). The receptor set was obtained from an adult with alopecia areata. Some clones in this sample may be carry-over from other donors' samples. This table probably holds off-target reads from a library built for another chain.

The CDR3 sequence: CASSPGRTEQYF. CDR3 coding DNA: TGTGCCAGCAGTCCGGGACGGACCGAGCAGTACTTC. The rearrangement joins TRBV28 to TRBJ2-7; D possibly matches TRBD1 or TRBD2 (5 bases each). Germline V gives CDR1 MDHEN, CDR2 SYDVKM. Trimming pared 5 bases from V and 6 bases from J, leaving 11 bases between. This CDR3 has 12 residues.

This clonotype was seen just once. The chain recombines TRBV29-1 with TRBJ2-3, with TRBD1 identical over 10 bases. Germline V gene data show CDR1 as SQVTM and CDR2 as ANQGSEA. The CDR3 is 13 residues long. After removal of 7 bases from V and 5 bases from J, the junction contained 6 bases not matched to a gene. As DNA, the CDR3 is TGCAGCGCTCGACAGGGGGCACGAGATACGCAGTATTTT. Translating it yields CSARQGARDTQYF.

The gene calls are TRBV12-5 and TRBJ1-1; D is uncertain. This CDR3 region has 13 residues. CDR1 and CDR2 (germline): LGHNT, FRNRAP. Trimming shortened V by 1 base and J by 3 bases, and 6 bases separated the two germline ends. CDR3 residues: CASGLGLYTEAFF. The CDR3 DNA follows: TGTGCTAGTGGTTTGGGGCTTTACACTGAAGCTTTCTTT.

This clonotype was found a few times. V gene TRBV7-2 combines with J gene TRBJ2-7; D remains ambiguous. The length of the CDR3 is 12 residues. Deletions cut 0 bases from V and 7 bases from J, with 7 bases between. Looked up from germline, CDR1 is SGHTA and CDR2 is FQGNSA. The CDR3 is CASSLATWEQYF. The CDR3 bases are TGTGCCAGCAGCTTAGCCACGTGGGAGCAGTACTTC. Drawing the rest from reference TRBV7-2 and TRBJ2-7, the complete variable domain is GAGVSQSPSNKVTEKGKDVELRCDPISGHTALYWYRQSLGQGLEFLIYFQGNSAPDKSGLPSDRFSAERTGGSVSTLTIQRTQQEDSAVYLCASSLATWEQYFGPGTRLTVT.

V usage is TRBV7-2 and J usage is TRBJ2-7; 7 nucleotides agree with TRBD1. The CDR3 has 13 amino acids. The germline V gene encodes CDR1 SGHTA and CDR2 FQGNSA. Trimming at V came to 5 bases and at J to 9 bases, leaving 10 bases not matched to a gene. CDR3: CASSADRAVWQYF. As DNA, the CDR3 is TGTGCCAGCAGCGCCGACAGGGCGGTATGGCAGTACTTC.

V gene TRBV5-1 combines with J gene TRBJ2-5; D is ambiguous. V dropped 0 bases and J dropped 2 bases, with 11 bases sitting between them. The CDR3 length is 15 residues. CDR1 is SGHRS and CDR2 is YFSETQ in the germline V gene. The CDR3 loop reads CASSLVAAVQETQYF. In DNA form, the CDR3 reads TGCGCCAGCAGCTTGGTTGCGGCAGTACAAGAGACCCAGTACTTC.

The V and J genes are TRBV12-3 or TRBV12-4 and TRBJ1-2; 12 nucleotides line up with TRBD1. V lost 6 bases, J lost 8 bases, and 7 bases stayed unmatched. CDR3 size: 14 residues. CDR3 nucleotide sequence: TGTGCCAGCAGCCCGGGACAGGGGGCGCGAGGCTACACCTTC. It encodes CASSPGQGARGYTF.

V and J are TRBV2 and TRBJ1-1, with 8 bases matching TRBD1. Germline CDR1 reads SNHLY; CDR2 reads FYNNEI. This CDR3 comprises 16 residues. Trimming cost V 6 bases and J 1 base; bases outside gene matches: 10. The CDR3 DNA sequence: TGTGCCAGCAGAAGATTCACCGGGACAGGGAACACTGAAGCTTTCTTT. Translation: CASRRFTGTGNTEAFF.

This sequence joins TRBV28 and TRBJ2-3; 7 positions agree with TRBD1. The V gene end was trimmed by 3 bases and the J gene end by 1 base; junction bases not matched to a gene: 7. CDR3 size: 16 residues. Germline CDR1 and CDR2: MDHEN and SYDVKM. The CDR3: CASSFPRGKGTDTQYF. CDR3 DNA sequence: TGTGCCAGCAGTTTCCCCAGGGGGAAAGGCACAGATACGCAGTATTTT.

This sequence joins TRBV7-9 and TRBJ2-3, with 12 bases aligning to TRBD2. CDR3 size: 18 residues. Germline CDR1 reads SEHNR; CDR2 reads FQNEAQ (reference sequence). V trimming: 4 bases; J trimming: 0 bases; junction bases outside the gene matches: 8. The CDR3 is CASSWTPSGGDSTDTQYF. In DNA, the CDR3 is TGTGCCAGCAGCTGGACCCCTAGCGGGGGGGATAGCACAGATACGCAGTATTTT.

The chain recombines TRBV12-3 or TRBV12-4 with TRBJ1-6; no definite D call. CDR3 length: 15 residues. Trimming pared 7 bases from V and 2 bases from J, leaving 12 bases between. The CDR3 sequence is CASTTGVTYNSPLHF. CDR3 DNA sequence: TGTGCCAGCACCACCGGGGTAACCTATAATTCACCCCTCCACTTT.

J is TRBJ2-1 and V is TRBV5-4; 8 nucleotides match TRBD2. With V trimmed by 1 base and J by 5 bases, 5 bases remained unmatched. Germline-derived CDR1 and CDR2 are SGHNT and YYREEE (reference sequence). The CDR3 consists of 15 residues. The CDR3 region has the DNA TGTGCCAGCAGCTTGAGAGCGGGGGCACACAATGAGCAGTTCTTC. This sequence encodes CASSLRAGAHNEQFF.

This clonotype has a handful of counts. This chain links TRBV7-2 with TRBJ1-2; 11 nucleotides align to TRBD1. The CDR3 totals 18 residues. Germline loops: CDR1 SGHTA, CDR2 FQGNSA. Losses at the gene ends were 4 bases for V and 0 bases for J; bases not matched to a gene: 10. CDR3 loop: CASSSRDRGRWTNYGYTF. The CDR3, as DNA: TGTGCCAGCAGCTCCCGGGACAGGGGGAGGTGGACTAACTATGGCTACACCTTC.

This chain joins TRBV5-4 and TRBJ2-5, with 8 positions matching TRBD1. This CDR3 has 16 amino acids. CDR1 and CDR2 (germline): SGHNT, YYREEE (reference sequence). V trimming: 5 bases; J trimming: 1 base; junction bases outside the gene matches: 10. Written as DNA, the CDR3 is TGTGCCAGCAGAGTCCGACAGGGGTCCCCCCAAGAGACCCAGTACTTC. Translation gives CASRVRQGSPQETQYF.